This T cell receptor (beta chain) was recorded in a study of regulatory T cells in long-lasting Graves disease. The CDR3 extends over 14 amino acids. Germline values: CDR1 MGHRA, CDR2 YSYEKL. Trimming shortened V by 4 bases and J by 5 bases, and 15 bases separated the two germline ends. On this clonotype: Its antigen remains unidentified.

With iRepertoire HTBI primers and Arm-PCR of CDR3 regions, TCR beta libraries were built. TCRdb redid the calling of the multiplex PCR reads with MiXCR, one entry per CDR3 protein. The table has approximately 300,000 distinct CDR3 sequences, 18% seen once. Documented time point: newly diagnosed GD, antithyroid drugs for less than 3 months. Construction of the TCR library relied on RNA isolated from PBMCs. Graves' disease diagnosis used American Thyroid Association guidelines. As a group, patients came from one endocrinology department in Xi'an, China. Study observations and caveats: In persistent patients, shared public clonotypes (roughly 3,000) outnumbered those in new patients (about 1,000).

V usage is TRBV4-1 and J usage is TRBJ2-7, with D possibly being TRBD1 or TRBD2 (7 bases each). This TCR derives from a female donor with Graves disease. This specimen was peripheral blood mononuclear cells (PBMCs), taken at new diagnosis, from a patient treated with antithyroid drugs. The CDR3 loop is CASSLWEGADEQYF. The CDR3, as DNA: TGCGCCAGCAGCCTCTGGGAGGGGGCGGACGAGCAGTACTTC.